The 8 T cell receptor beta chains given below trace back to one sample, sequenced in a study of T cell responses to AZD1222 COVID-19 vaccine. Generated by immunoSEQ multiplex PCR, the TCRdb table keeps only in-frame clones and is missing some. The sample yields about 110,000 clones, roughly 90% seen once. Sequences were derived from peripheral blood, sampled on day 0 of AZD1222 vaccination. The source is an adult in good health.

The CDR3 nucleotides read TGTGCCAAGACGACAGGGAATGGCTACACCTTC. This encodes CAKTTGNGYTF. This chain links TRBV27 with TRBJ1-2; 7 bases match TRBD1. The CDR3 sequence is 11 residues long. J gave up 6 bases and V 10 bases, and 5 bases lay outside the gene matches. The germline V gene has CDR1 MNHEY and CDR2 SMNVEV (reference sequence).

The genes are TRBV6-2 or TRBV6-3 and TRBJ1-3, with D hard to call. This CDR3 is 14 amino acids long. V dropped 0 bases and J dropped 4 bases, with 7 bases sitting between them. Per the germline V gene, CDR1 is MNHEY and CDR2 is SVGEGT. The DNA for the CDR3 is TGTGCCAGCAGTTACTCGGACGGCGGAAACACCATATATTTT. Encoded protein: CASSYSDGGNTIYF.

This chain joins TRBV7-2 and TRBJ1-4, with D hard to call. The CDR3 has 15 amino acids. V was shortened by 1 base and J by 0 bases, with 6 bases between the two germline ends. Germline CDR1 SGHTA, CDR2 FQGNSA. DNA for the CDR3: TGTGCCAGCAGCTTAGAGGCAACAACTAATGAAAAACTGTTTTTT. Translated: CASSLEATTNEKLFF.

This chain connects TRBV25-1 to TRBJ1-1; 9 nucleotides line up with TRBD1. CDR3 size: 16 residues. The V gene's germline CDR1 is MGHDK and CDR2 SYGVNS. Trimming cost V 6 bases and J 4 bases; bases outside gene matches: 12. The CDR3 nucleotides read TGTGCCAGCAGGAATACAGGGGGCTCAGTAGGCACTGAAGCTTTCTTT. Amino acids: CASRNTGGSVGTEAFF.

The chain employs TRBV6-5 and TRBJ1-3, with D perhaps matching TRBD1 (6 bases). Germline CDR1 MNHEY, CDR2 SVGAGI. With 0 bases removed from V and 4 bases from J, the gap between germline ends came to 10 bases. The CDR3 length is 15 residues. CDR3 DNA: TGTGCCAGCAGTTACTCGGGGGACATCGGAAACACCATATATTTT. Translated, it gives CASSYSGDIGNTIYF.

This clone was seen a single time. This chain connects TRBV21-1 to TRBJ2-6; no check of the table's D call, TRBD1, against the DNA was made. TRBV21-1 is reported as a pseudogene. This CDR3 comprises 19 residues. Here the CDR3 reads CASSTLGQEEVSGANVLTF. In DNA form, the CDR3 reads TGTGCCAGCAGCACGCTCGGACAGGAGGAGGTATCTGGGGCCAACGTCCTGACTTTC.

The chain links TRBV7-8 to TRBJ1-1, with 7 positions matching TRBD1. Losses at the gene ends were 1 base for V and 4 bases for J; bases not matched to a gene: 9. Germline CDR1 reads SGHVS; CDR2 reads FQNEAQ. The CDR3 has 16 amino acids. CDR3 amino acids: CASSLDRGYIGTEAFF. In nucleotides, the CDR3 is TGTGCCAGCAGCTTAGACAGGGGCTACATTGGCACTGAAGCTTTCTTT.

This chain links TRBV3-1 (or the pseudogene TRBV3-2) with TRBJ1-1, with 9 bases aligning to TRBD1. CDR1 and CDR2 (germline): LGHDT, YNNKEL (reference sequence). The CDR3 runs to 15 residues. Germline trimming cut 2 bases from V and 6 bases from J; bases unmatched to any gene: 7. CDR3 nucleotides: TGTGCCAGCAGCCAAAATACAGGGGGCAGCTCTGAAGCTTTCTTT. Translation: CASSQNTGGSSEAFF.